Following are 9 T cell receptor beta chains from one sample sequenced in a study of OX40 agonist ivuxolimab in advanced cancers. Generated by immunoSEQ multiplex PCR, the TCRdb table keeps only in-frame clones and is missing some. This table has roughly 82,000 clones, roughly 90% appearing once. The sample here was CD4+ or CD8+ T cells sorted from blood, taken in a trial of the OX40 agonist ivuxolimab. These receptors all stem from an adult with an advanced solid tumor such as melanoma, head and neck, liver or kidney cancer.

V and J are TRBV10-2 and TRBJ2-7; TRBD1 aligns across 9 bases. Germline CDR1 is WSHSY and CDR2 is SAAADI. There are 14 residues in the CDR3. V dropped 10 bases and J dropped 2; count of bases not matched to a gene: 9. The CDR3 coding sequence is TGCGCCACCCGAAGGGACAGGGACACCTACGAGCAGTACTTC. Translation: CATRRDRDTYEQYF.

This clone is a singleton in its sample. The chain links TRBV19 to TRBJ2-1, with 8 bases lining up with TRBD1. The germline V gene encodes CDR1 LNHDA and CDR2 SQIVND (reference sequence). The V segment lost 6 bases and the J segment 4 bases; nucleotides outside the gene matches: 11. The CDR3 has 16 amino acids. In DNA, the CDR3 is TGTGCCAGTAGGGCAGGGGGCCGTATCGAGTACAATGAGCAGTTCTTC. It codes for CASRAGGRIEYNEQFF.

CDR3 DNA: TGTGCCAGCAGAACTGGACAGGGGGCGGTTGGCTACACCTTC. Its translation: CASRTGQGAVGYTF. V is TRBV28 and J is TRBJ1-2; 11 bases are shared with TRBD1. In germline, CDR1 is MDHEN, CDR2 SYDVKM. V dropped 6 bases and J dropped 7; count of bases not matched to a gene: 7. This CDR3 is built from 14 residues.

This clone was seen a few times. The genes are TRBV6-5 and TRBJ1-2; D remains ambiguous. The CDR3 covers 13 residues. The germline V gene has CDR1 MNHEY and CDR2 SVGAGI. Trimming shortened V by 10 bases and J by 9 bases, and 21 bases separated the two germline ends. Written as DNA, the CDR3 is TGTGCCACCGCGGGAACCTTTCCCCCTAGCTACACCTTC. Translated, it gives CATAGTFPPSYTF.

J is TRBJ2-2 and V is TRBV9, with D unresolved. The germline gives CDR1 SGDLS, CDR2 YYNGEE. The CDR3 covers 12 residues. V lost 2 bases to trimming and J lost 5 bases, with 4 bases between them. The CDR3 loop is CASSVWTGELFF. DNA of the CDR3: TGTGCCAGCAGCGTTTGGACCGGGGAGCTGTTTTTT.

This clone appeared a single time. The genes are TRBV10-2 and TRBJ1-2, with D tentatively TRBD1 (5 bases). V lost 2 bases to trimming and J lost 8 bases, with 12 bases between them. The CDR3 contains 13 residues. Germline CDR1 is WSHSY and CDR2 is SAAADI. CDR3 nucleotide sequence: TGCGCCAGCAGTGAGAGGCAGGGAAGAGGCTACACCTTC. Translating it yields CASSERQGRGYTF.

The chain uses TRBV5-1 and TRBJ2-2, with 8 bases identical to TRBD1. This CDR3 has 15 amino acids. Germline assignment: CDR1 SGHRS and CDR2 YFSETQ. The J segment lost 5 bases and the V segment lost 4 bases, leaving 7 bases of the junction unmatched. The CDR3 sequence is CASSDPGQATGELFF. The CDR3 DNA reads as TGCGCCAGCAGCGACCCGGGACAGGCAACCGGGGAGCTGTTTTTT. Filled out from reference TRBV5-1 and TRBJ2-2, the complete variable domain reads KAGVTQTPRYLIKTRGQQVTLSCSPISGHRSVSWYQQTPGQGLQFLFEYFSETQRNKGNFPGRFSGRQFSNSRSEMNVSTLELGDSALYLCASSDPGQATGELFFGEGSRLTVL.

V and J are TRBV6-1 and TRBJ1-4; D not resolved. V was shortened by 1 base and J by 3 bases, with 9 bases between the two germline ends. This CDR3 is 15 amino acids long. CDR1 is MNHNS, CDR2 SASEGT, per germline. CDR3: CASSEGGPSNEKLFF. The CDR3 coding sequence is TGTGCCAGCAGTGAAGGTGGTCCTTCTAATGAAAAACTGTTTTTT.

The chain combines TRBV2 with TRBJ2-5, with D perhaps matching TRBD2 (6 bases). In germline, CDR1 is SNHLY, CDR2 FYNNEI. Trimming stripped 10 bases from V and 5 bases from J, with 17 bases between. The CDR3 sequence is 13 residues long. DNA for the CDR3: TGTGCCACCGTAATCGGGACTCGGGAGACCCAGTACTTC. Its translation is CATVIGTRETQYF.